The next 8 T cell receptor beta chains were all read from a single sample in a study of T cell responses to AZD1222 COVID-19 vaccine. Produced via immunoSEQ multiplex PCR; TCRdb's table is partial and in-frame only. The table has approximately 120,000 clones, 70% to 90% seen once. The sequencing here drew on peripheral blood, taken 28 days after the second AZD1222 dose. The receptor source for this set is an adult who received the AZD1222 COVID-19 vaccine.

The V call is TRBV2, the J call TRBJ2-1; 10 bases map to TRBD2. The CDR3 totals 13 residues. After removal of 6 bases from V and 10 bases from J, the junction contained 6 bases not matched to a gene. In germline, CDR1 is SNHLY, CDR2 FYNNEI. The CDR3 loop reads CASRLAGVGEQFF. The CDR3 nucleotides read TGTGCCAGCAGGCTAGCGGGAGTAGGGGAGCAGTTCTTC.

V is TRBV12-3 or TRBV12-4 and J is TRBJ1-5; the D gene is possibly TRBD1 (5 bases). This CDR3 has 13 residues. Trimming removed 8 bases at V and 5 bases at J, with 13 bases between. The DNA of the CDR3 is TGTGCCAGCCGTACAGGTTTTCATCAGCCCCAGCATTTT. It codes for CASRTGFHQPQHF.

V and J are TRBV6-5 and TRBJ2-7; TRBD1 or TRBD2 may be the D gene (5 bases each). The germline CDR1 and CDR2 sequences are MNHEY and SVGAGI. V lost 3 bases and J 2 bases, leaving 8 bases between the germline ends. The CDR3 spans 13 residues. CDR3 coding DNA: TGTGCCAGCAGTTATGAGGGGACCTACGAGCAGTACTTC. Protein sequence: CASSYEGTYEQYF.

This chain joins TRBV11-2 and TRBJ1-1; possibly TRBD1 for D (6 bases). With 2 bases removed from V and 8 bases from J, the gap between germline ends came to 15 bases. Per germline, CDR1 SGHAT and CDR2 FQNNGV. This CDR3 is built from 14 residues. CDR3: CASSLSLGTQEAFF. CDR3 coding DNA: TGTGCCAGCAGCTTAAGTCTGGGGACACAAGAAGCTTTCTTT.

This clone was seen a single time. This rearrangement joins TRBV27 to TRBJ1-2; 7 bases agree with TRBD1. The germline gives CDR1 MNHEY, CDR2 SMNVEV (reference sequence). Trimming took 5 bases from V and 6 from J; bases not matched to a gene: 6. CDR3 size: 13 residues. CDR3 nucleotides: TGTGCCAGCAGTCCTTACAGGGGAGATGGCTACACCTTC. It encodes CASSPYRGDGYTF.

The rearrangement links TRBV18 to TRBJ1-1; D is uncertain. The germline V and J ends were trimmed by 1 base and 3 bases, with 9 bases remaining between them. The V gene's germline CDR1 is KGHSH and CDR2 LQKENI. CDR3 length: 14 residues. The CDR3 is CASSPRKEYTEAFF. The CDR3 DNA reads as TGTGCCAGCTCACCACGAAAGGAATACACTGAAGCTTTCTTT.

The chain carries TRBV19 and TRBJ2-3, with D perhaps TRBD1 (5 bases). The CDR3 extends over 12 amino acids. CDR1 and CDR2 from the germline V gene are LNHDA and SQIVND (reference sequence). V was clipped by 4 bases and J by 4 bases, with 6 bases between them. The CDR3 sequence: CASSRGADTQYF. The DNA for the CDR3 is TGTGCCAGTAGTAGGGGCGCAGATACGCAGTATTTT.

The chain has TRBV6-5 and TRBJ1-5, with D tentatively TRBD1 (6 bases). The germline gives CDR1 MNHEY, CDR2 SVGAGI. The V and J ends lost 7 bases and 7 bases respectively, with 20 bases between them. The CDR3 covers 15 residues. The CDR3 protein is CASKEGGSGGQPQHF. The CDR3 coding sequence is TGTGCCAGCAAAGAAGGGGGTAGTGGGGGACAGCCCCAGCATTTT.